This T cell receptor beta chain derives from a study of T cells in localized non-small cell lung cancer. Using immunoSEQ multiplex PCR, the repertoire was profiled, and TCRdb retains in-frame clones only, with some absent. The sample lists several thousand clones; approximately 40% were seen once. Study findings and constraints: Uninvolved adjacent lung showed the highest T cell clonality, exceeding tumor.

This clone was seen only a few times. The antigen remains undetermined. Specimen: lung tumor tissue, collected before any cancer treatment. The source is a woman aged 35 to 70 with stage I lung adenocarcinoma.

The DNA of the CDR3 is TGTGCCAGCAGCGACTTCCGGGGAGATACGCAGTATTTT. Translating gives CASSDFRGDTQYF. The J gene is TRBJ2-3, the V gene TRBV2; a possible D gene is TRBD2 (5 bases). Germline CDR1 SNHLY, CDR2 FYNNEI. V shed 6 bases and J shed 5 bases, with 12 bases lying between them. CDR3 length: 13 residues.